This TCR beta chain was identified in a study of T cell responses to AZD1222 COVID-19 vaccine. Notes on the study in general: Targets within unmutated variant regions were reportedly found for nearly half of spike-specific TCRs.

The data were produced by immunoSEQ multiplex PCR, yet TCRdb's version contains in-frame clones alone and is incomplete. The sample gives 27,000 or so clones, around 92% of which show up once; about 8.8% is in the top ten. To note about this clone: Its antigen is currently unknown.

Germline CDR1 LGHDT, CDR2 YNNKEL (reference sequence). V was cut by 8 bases and J by 8 bases, with 18 bases left in between. This CDR3 is 13 amino acids long. This clonotype was obtained from an adult who received the AZD1222 COVID-19 vaccine. The starting material was peripheral blood, obtained 28 days after the second AZD1222 dose. V usage is TRBV3-1 (or the pseudogene TRBV3-2) and J usage is TRBJ1-2, with a tentative D call TRBD1 (5 bases). The CDR3 coding sequence is TGTGCCAGCGGTGGGGAGGGCAGGGTAGGCTACACCTTC. It specifies CASGGEGRVGYTF.